This T cell receptor beta chain was recorded in a study of blood T cell repertoires in COVID-19. Study-wide background: Acute and convalescent COVID-19 samples came from the United States, Italy and Spain. Sample material is recorded as cDNA or gDNA derived from T cells, B-cell-depleted T cells, or PBMCs.

In the study's own analysis: How many nucleated cells were present was estimated from reference gene primer amplification. Sequencing used immunoSEQ multiplex PCR; TCRdb keeps in-frame clones, though not all of them. The DNA gave D and trimming, while V, J and clone size come from that table. The table shows fewer than 150,000 clones, with 65% to 80% occurring only once. The CDR3 sequence is 16 residues long. Per the germline V gene, CDR1 is SGHNT and CDR2 is YYREEE (reference sequence). V shed 2 bases and J shed 8 bases, with 22 bases lying between them. This TCR came from a human donor with acute or convalescent COVID-19. The donor label of this sample is uncertain. Specimen: peripheral blood. The chain uses TRBV5-4 and TRBJ1-2, with D possibly being TRBD1 (5 bases). CDR3 protein: CASSFPWGGDIFGYTF. The CDR3 DNA sequence: TGTGCCAGCAGCTTCCCTTGGGGGGGAGATATTTTCGGCTACACCTTC.